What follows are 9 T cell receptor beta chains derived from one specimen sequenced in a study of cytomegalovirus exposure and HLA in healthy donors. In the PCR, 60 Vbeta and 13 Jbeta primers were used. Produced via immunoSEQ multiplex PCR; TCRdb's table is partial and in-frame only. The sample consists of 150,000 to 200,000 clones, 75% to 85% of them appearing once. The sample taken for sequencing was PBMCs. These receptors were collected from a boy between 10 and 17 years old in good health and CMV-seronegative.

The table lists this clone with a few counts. CDR3 protein: CSVEDGTVYGYTF. In nucleotides, the CDR3 is TGCAGCGTTGAAGATGGGACAGTCTATGGCTACACCTTC. This chain links TRBV29-1 with TRBJ1-2, with 7 bases matching TRBD1. Germline V gene sequence: CDR1 SQVTM, CDR2 ANQGSEA. V trimming: 0 bases; J trimming: 4 bases; junction bases outside the gene matches: 2. This CDR3 contains 13 residues.

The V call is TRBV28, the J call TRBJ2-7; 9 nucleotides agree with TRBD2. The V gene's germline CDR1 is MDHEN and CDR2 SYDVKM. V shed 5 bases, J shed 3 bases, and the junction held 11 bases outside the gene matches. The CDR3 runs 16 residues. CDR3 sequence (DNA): TGTGCCAGCAGTCTACCATGGACTAGCGATAACTACGAGCAGTACTTC. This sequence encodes CASSLPWTSDNYEQYF.

The DNA of the CDR3 is TGTGCCAGCAGCCAAGAGGTTTCCAGGAAGGAGACCCAGTACTTC. As protein: CASSQEVSRKETQYF. V usage is TRBV14 and J usage is TRBJ2-5; no clear D gene. From germline, CDR1 is SGHDN and CDR2 FVKESK. The V gene lost 0 bases and the J gene lost 5 bases, with 13 bases spanning the gap. The CDR3 consists of 15 residues.

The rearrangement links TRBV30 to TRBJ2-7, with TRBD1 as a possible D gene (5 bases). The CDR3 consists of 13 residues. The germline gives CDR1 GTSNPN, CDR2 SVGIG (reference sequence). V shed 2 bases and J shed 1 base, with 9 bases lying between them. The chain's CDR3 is CAWSPAGSYEQYF. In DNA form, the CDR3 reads TGTGCCTGGAGTCCCGCAGGGTCCTACGAGCAGTACTTC.

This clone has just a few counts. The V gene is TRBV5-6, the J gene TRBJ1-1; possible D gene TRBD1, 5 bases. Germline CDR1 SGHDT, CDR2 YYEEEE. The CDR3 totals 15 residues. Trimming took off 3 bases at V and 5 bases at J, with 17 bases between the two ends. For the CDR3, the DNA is TGTGCCAGCAGCTGGGGGGGACCATCGGGAACTGAAGCTTTCTTT. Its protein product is CASSWGGPSGTEAFF.

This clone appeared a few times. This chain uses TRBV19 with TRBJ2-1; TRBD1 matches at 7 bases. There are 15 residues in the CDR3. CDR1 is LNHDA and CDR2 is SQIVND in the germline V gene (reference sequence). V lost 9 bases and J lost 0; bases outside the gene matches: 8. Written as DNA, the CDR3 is TGTGCCAGCCGGGACAGTCCGAGCTCCTACAATGAGCAGTTCTTC. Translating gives CASRDSPSSYNEQFF.

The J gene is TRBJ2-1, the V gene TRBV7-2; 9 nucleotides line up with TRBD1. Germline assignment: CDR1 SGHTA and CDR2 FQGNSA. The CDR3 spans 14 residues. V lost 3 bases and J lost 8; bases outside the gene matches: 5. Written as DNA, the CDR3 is TGTGCCAGCAGCTTTGGGACAGGGTTGTATGAGCAGTTCTTC. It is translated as CASSFGTGLYEQFF.

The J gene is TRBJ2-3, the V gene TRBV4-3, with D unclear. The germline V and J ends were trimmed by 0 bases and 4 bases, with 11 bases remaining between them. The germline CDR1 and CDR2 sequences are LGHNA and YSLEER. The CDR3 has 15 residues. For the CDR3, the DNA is TGCGCCAGCAGCCAAGATCGGAGCCCCGCAGATACGCAGTATTTT. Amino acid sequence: CASSQDRSPADTQYF.

The CDR3 sequence is CASSWGASPSNEQFF. DNA of the CDR3: TGTGCCAGCAGTTGGGGAGCGTCTCCCAGCAATGAGCAGTTCTTC. This chain connects TRBV6-5 to TRBJ2-1, with a tentative D call TRBD2 (5 bases). From germline, CDR1 is MNHEY and CDR2 SVGAGI. The germline V and J ends were trimmed by 4 bases and 6 bases, with 16 bases remaining between them. CDR3 size: 15 residues.